Listed here is a single TCR beta chain. In the source study's methods: Amplification of reference gene primers was used by the study to estimate nucleated cell counts. Clones were sequenced by immunoSEQ multiplex PCR, and TCRdb holds only the in-frame ones, with some missing. Clone size and V and J calls were adopted from that table, with D and trimming inferred from the DNA. This repertoire shows about 300,000 clones, approximately 89% found once; its top ten account for roughly 7%. The data derive from a study of blood T cell repertoires in COVID-19. The overall study: Sites across the United States, Italy and Spain contributed samples from acute and convalescent COVID-19. In each case, the material was cDNA or gDNA derived from T cells, B-cell-depleted T cells, or PBMCs.

Losses at the gene ends were 3 bases for V and 2 bases for J; bases not matched to a gene: 1. Germline loops: CDR1 ENHRY, CDR2 SYGVKD. This CDR3 region has 14 residues. This sequence joins TRBV10-3 and TRBJ1-1; 9 positions agree with TRBD1. The specimen was peripheral blood. The receptor was derived from a woman aged 25-40 years who had recovered from COVID-19. CDR3 protein: CAISEQGANTEAFF. DNA for the CDR3: TGTGCCATCAGTGAACAGGGGGCCAACACTGAAGCTTTCTTT.